This T cell receptor beta chain was retrieved from a study of T cells in Graves' hyperthyroidism and ophthalmopathy. Study-level findings and limits: Most expanded thyroid clonotypes above 0.001 also appeared in blood.

Amplified regions were TCR beta CDR3 sequences from RNA transcripts. First-round RT-PCR of the TCR CDR3 relied on the HTBI primer set. Each CDR3 protein gets one entry after TCRdb re-called the multiplex PCR reads with MiXCR. The sample has hundreds of thousands of distinct CDR3 sequences; around 15% are singletons. From germline, CDR1 is SNHLY and CDR2 FYNNEI. The V and J ends lost 3 bases and 2 bases, in that order; junction bases with no gene match: 9. The CDR3 runs 16 residues. This clonotype was seen ten or more times. The target antigen is unknown. V gene TRBV2 combines with J gene TRBJ2-5; 7 bases fit TRBD1. The material sequenced was blood. This clonotype was sampled from a woman younger than 30 with Graves' hyperthyroidism. This chain's CDR3 is CASSDLGQHFQETQYF. DNA for the CDR3: TGTGCCAGCAGTGATTTGGGACAGCACTTTCAAGAGACCCAGTACTTC. Complete variable domain (other parts from reference TRBV2 and TRBJ2-5): EPEVTQTPSHQVTQMGQEVILRCVPISNHLYFYWYRQILGQKVEFLVSFYNNEISEKSEIFDDQFSVERPDGSNFTLKIRSTKLEDSAMYFCASSDLGQHFQETQYFGPGTRLLVL.